The present TCR beta chain was sequenced within a study of blood T cell repertoires in COVID-19. The wider study: Sites across the United States, Italy and Spain contributed samples from acute and convalescent COVID-19. Sources were T cells, B-cell-depleted T cells, or PBMCs; the material itself was cDNA or gDNA.

The authors' processing: From reference gene primer amplification, estimates of nucleated cell counts were derived. The data were produced by immunoSEQ multiplex PCR, yet TCRdb's version contains in-frame clones alone and is incomplete. V and J calls and clone size are copied from that table; D and trimming were computed from the DNA. In the table there are about 240,000 clones, roughly 80% of which are singletons. Per the germline V gene, CDR1 is SEHNR and CDR2 is FQNEAQ (reference sequence). The ends were cut back, 6 bases at V and 4 bases at J, with 16 bases in the middle. The CDR3 totals 15 residues.

Source material: peripheral blood. This chain links TRBV7-9 with TRBJ1-3, with D tentatively TRBD1 (6 bases). This TCR came from a woman aged 18 to 35 with acute or convalescent COVID-19. The chain's CDR3 is CASSAPTGYGNTIYF. The CDR3 DNA reads as TGTGCCAGCAGTGCCCCGACAGGCTACGGAAACACCATATATTTT.